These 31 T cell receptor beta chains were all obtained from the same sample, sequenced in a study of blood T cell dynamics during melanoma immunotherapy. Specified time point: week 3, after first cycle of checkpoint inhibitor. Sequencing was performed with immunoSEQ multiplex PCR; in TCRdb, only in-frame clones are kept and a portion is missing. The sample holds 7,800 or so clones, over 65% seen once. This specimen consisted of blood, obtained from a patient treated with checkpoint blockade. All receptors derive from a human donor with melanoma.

Here the CDR3 reads CASRGRSNTGELFF. The CDR3, as DNA: TGTGCCAGTAGGGGACGGTCGAACACCGGGGAGCTGTTTTTT. The gene calls are TRBV19 and TRBJ2-2; TRBD1 or TRBD2 may be the D gene (5 bases each). V lost 6 bases and J lost 0, with 8 bases in between. CDR3 length: 14 residues. CDR1 is LNHDA and CDR2 is SQIVND in the germline V gene (reference sequence).

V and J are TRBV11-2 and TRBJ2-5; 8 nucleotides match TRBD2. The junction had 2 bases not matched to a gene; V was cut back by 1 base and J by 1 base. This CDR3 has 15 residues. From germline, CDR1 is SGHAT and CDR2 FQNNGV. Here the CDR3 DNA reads TGTGCCAGCAGCTTAGCGGGGGGGCTCCAAGAGACCCAGTACTTC. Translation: CASSLAGGLQETQYF. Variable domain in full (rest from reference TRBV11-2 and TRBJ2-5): EAGVAQSPRYKIIEKRQSVAFWCNPISGHATLYWYQQILGQGPKLLIQFQNNGVVDDSQLPKDRFSAERLKGVDSTLKIQPAKLEDSAVYLCASSLAGGLQETQYFGPGTRLLVL.

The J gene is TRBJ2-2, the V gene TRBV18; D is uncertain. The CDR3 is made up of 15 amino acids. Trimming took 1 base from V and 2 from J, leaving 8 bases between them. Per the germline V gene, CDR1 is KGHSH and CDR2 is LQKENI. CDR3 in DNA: TGTGCCAGCTCACCACGTGTAGCCAACACCGGGGAGCTGTTTTTT. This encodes CASSPRVANTGELFF.

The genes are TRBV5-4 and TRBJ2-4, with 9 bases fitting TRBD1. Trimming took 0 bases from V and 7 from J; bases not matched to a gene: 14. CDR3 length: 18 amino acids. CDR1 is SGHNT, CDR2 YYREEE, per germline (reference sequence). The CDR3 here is CASSLVPGQGRGRNIQYF. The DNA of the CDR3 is TGTGCCAGCAGCTTGGTCCCGGGACAGGGTAGGGGGAGGAACATTCAGTACTTC.

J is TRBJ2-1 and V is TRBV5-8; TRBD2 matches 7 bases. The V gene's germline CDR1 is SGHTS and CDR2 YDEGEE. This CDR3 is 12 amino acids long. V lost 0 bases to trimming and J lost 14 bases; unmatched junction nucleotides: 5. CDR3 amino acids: CASSLVAGVKFF. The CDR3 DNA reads TGTGCCAGCAGCTTGGTGGCGGGGGTAAAGTTCTTC.

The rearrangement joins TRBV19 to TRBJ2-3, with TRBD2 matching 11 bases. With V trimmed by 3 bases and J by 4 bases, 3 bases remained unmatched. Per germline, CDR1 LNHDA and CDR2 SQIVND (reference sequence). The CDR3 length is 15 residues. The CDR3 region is CASSIIAGGPDTQYF. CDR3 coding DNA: TGTGCCAGTAGTATCATAGCGGGGGGGCCAGATACGCAGTATTTT.

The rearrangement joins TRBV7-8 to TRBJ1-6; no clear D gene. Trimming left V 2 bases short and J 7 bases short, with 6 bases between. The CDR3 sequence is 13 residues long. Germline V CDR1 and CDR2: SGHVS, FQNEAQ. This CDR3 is CASSLLLNSPLHF. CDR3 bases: TGTGCCAGCAGCTTACTGTTAAATTCACCCCTCCACTTT.

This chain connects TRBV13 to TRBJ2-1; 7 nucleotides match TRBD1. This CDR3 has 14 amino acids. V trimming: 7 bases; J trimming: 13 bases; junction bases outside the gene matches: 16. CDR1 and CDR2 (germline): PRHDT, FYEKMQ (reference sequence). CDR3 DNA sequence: TGTGCCAGCACCCTAGGGGGCCAGGGTGGTTTTCAGTTCTTC. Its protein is CASTLGGQGGFQFF. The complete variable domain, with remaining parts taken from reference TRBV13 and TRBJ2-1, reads AAGVIQSPRHLIKEKRETATLKCYPIPRHDTVYWYQQGPGQDPQFLISFYEKMQSDKGSIPDRFSAQQFSDYHSELNMSSLELGDSALYFCASTLGGQGGFQFFGPGTRLTVL.

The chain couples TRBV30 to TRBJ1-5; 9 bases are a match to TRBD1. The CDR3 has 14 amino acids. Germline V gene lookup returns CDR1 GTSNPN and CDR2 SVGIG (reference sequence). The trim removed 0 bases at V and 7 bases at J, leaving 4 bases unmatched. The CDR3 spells CAWSVDRGGQPQHF. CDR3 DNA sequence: TGTGCCTGGAGTGTTGACAGGGGGGGACAGCCCCAGCATTTT.

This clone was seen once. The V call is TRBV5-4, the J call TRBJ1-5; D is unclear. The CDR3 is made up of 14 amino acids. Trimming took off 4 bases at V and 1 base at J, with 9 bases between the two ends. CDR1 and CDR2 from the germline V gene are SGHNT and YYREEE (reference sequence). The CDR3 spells CASSQVRSNQPQHF. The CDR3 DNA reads TGTGCCAGCAGCCAAGTTCGCAGCAATCAGCCCCAGCATTTT.

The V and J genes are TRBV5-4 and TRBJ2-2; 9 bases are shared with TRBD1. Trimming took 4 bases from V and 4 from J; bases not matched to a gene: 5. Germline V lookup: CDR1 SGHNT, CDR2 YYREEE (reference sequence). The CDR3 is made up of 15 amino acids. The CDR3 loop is CASSKQGAFTGELFF. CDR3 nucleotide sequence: TGTGCCAGCAGCAAACAGGGGGCGTTCACCGGGGAGCTGTTTTTT.

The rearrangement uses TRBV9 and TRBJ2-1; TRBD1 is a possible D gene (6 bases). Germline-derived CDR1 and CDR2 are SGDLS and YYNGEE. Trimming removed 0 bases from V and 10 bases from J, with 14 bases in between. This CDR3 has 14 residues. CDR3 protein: CASSVANRVGEQFF. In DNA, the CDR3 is TGTGCCAGCAGCGTAGCGAACAGGGTGGGAGAGCAGTTCTTC.

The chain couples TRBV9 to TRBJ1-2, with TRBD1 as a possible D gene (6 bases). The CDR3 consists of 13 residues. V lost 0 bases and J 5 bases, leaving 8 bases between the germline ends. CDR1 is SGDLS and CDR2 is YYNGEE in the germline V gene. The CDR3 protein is CASSVGGGYGYTF. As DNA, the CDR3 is TGTGCCAGCAGCGTAGGAGGGGGGTATGGCTACACCTTC. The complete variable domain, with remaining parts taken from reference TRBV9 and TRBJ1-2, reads DSGVTQTPKHLITATGQRVTLRCSPRSGDLSVYWYQQSLDQGLQFLIQYYNGEERAKGNILERFSAQQFPDLHSELNLSSLELGDSALYFCASSVGGGYGYTFGSGTRLTVV.

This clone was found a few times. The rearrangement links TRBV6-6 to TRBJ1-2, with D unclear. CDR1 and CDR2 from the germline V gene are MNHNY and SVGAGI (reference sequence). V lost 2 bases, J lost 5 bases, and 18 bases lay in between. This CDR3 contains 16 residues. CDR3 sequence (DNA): TGTGCCAGCAGTTACGCTGCTGGGGTGAGGGATTATGGCTACACCTTC. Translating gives CASSYAAGVRDYGYTF.

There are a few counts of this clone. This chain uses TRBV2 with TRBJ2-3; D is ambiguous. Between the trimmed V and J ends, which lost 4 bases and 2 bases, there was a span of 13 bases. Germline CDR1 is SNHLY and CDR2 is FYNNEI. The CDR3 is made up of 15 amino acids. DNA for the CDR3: TGTGCCAGCAGTGTTGGCTACAGTATCACAGATACGCAGTATTTT. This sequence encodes CASSVGYSITDTQYF.

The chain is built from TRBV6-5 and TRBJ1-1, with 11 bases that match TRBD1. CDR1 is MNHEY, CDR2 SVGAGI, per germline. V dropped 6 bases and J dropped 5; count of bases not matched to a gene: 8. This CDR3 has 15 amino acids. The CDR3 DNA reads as TGTGCCAGCAGCGCCGGGACAGGGGGTAATACTGAAGCTTTCTTT. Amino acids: CASSAGTGGNTEAFF.

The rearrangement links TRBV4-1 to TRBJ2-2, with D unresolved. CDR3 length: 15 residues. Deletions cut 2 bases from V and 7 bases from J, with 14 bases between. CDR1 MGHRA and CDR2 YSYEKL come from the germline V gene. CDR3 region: CASSQLPEMNGELFF. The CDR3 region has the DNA TGCGCCAGCAGCCAACTTCCGGAGATGAACGGGGAGCTGTTTTTT.

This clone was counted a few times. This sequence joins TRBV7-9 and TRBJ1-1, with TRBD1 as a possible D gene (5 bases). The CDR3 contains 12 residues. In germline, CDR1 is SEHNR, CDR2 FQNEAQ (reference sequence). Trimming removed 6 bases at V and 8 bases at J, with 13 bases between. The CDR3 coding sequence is TGTGCCAGCAGTTGGGACCCTATGGAAGCTTTCTTT. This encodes CASSWDPMEAFF.

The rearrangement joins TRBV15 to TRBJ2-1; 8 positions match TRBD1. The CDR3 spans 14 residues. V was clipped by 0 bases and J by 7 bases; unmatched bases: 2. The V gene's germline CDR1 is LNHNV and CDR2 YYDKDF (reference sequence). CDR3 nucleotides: TGTGCCACCAGCAGAGAGACAGGGGAAAATGAGCAGTTCTTC. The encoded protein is CATSRETGENEQFF. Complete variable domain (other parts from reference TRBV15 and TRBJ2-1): DAMVIQNPRYQVTQFGKPVTLSCSQTLNHNVMYWYQQKSSQAPKLLFHYYDKDFNNEADTPDNFQSRRPNTSFCFLDIRSPGLGDTAMYLCATSRETGENEQFFGPGTRLTVL.

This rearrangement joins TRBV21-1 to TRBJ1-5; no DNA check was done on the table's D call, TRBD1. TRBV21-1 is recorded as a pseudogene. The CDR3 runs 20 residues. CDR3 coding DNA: TGTGCCAGCAGCAAAAAAGGACATCCCTCAAGCCCCGAAGGCAATCAGCCCCAGCATTTT. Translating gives CASSKKGHPSSPEGNQPQHF.

CDR3 nucleotides: TGTGCCAGCAGCTTTTCGGGGGGTGAAGCTTTCTTT. Amino acids: CASSFSGGEAFF. The rearrangement links TRBV7-8 to TRBJ1-1, with D possibly matching TRBD1 (5 bases). The CDR3 extends over 12 amino acids. Germline V CDR1 and CDR2: SGHVS, FQNEAQ. V lost 3 bases and J lost 7, with 9 bases in between.

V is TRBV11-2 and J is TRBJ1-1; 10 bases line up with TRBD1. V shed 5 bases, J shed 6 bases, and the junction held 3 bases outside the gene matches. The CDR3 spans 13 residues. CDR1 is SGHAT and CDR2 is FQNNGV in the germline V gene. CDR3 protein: CASSLTGGAEAFF. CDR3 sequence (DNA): TGTGCCAGCAGCCTGACAGGGGGCGCTGAAGCTTTCTTT.

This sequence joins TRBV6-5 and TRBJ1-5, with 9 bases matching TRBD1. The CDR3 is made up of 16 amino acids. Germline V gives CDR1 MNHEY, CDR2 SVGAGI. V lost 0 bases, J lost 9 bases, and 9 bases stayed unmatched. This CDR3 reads CASSYSHRGRHWPQHF. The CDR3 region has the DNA TGTGCCAGCAGTTACTCGCACAGGGGGCGTCACTGGCCCCAGCATTTT.

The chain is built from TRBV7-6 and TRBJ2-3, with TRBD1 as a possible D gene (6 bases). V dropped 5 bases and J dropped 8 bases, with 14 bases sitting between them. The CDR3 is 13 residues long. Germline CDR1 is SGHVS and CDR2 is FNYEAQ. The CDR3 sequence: CASSLPDSSTQYF. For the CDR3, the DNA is TGTGCCAGCAGCCTCCCGGACAGTTCTACGCAGTATTTT.

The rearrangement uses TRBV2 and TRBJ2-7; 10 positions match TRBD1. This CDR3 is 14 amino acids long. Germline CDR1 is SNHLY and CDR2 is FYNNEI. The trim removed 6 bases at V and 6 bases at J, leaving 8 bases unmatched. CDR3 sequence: CASRMDRGSSEQYF. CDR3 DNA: TGTGCCAGCAGGATGGACAGGGGGTCGAGCGAGCAGTACTTC.

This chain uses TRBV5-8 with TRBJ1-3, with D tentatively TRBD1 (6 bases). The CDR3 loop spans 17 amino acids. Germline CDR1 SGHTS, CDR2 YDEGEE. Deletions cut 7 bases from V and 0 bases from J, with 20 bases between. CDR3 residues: CASRSQGRYPSGNTIYF. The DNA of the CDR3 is TGTGCCAGCCGCTCCCAGGGGCGCTATCCCTCTGGAAACACCATATATTTT.

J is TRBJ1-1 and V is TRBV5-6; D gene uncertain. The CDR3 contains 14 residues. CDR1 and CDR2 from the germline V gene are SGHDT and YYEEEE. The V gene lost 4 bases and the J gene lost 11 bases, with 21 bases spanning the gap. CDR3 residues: CASSPGVFGTSAFF. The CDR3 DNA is TGTGCCAGCAGCCCCGGTGTTTTTGGTACATCGGCTTTCTTT.

The CDR3 sequence is CASSFRYIRNNSPLHF. The CDR3 DNA follows: TGTGCCAGCAGTTTTCGTTATATTAGAAATAATTCACCCCTCCACTTT. The V and J genes are TRBV27 and TRBJ1-6; D unresolved. The germline V gene encodes CDR1 MNHEY and CDR2 SMNVEV (reference sequence). This CDR3 contains 16 residues. V was cut by 3 bases and J by 5 bases, with 14 bases left in between.

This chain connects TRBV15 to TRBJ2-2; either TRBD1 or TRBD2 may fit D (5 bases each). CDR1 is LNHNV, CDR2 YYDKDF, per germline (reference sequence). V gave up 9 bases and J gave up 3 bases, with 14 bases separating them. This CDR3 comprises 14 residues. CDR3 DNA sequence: TGTGCCACTGCCGAGGGGCGGTACACCGGGGAGCTGTTTTTT. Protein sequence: CATAEGRYTGELFF.

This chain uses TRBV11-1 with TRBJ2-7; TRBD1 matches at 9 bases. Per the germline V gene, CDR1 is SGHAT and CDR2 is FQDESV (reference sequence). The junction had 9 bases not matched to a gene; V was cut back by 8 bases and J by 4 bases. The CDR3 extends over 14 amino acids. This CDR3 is CASGWGQGVYEQYF. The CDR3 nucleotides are TGTGCCAGCGGATGGGGACAGGGAGTTTACGAGCAGTACTTC.

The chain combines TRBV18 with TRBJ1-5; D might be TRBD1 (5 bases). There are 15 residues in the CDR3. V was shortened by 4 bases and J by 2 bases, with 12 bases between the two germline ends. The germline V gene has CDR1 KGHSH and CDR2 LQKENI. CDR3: CASSQGPAGNQPQHF. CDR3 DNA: TGTGCCAGCTCACAGGGGCCAGCGGGCAATCAGCCCCAGCATTTT.